Following are 18 T cell receptor beta chains from one sample sequenced in a study of CD8+CD57+ T cells in acquired aplastic anemia. Profiling that covered TCR beta VDJ and CDR3 relied on genomic DNA as its template. TCRdb reprocessed the reads via MiXCR and lists one record per CDR3 protein. The sample comprises hundreds of thousands of distinct CDR3 sequences, 65% to 80% of which are singletons, and less than 4% rests with the top ten. The specimen sequenced was sorted CD4+, CD8+, or CD8+CD57+ T cells (not recorded which) from PBMCs. These receptors all come from a human donor in good health, serving as a control.

As for this clonotype: Germline and junction disagree at one end, which may indicate a read error. The J gene is TRBJ1-6, the V gene TRBV9, with D perhaps TRBD1 (5 bases). The CDR3 length is 14 residues. CDR1 and CDR2 (germline): SGDLS, YYNGEE. CDR3 region: CASSSGQGNTALHF. CDR3 bases: TGCGCCAGCAGCTCAGGACAAGGTAATACTGCACTTCACTTT. The full variable domain, with the rest looked up from reference TRBV9 and TRBJ1-6, is DSGVTQTPKHLITATGQRVTLRCSPRSGDLSVYWYQQSLDQGLQFLIQYYNGEERAKGNILERFSAQQFPDLHSELNLSSLELGDSALYFCASSSGQGNTALHFGNGTRLTVT.

This clonotype was seen only a few times. A read error may be the cause here, since a much bigger clone is one base away. The rearrangement joins TRBV7-9 to TRBJ2-7, with 8 bases aligning to TRBD1. With 5 bases clipped from V and 6 bases from J, the junction kept 3 bases outside the gene matches. The CDR3 sequence is 12 residues long. Germline values: CDR1 SEHNR, CDR2 FQNEAQ (reference sequence). CDR3 protein: CASSRTGPEQYF. DNA of the CDR3: TGTGCCAGCAGCCGGACAGGGCCCGAGCAGTACTTC.

There are many counts of this clonotype. The chain is built from TRBV10-3 and TRBJ1-1; 8 positions match TRBD1. Germline V CDR1 and CDR2: ENHRY, SYGVKD. This CDR3 spans 17 amino acids. The V and J ends lost 0 bases and 3 bases, in that order; junction bases with no gene match: 9. The CDR3, as DNA: TGTGCCATCAGTGAGTCGACAGGGGTGGGGACTCACACTGAAGCTTTCTTT. It is translated as CAISESTGVGTHTEAFF.

The gene calls are TRBV20-1 and TRBJ2-3, with D perhaps assigned TRBD1 or TRBD2 (5 bases each). Germline V gene sequence: CDR1 DFQATT, CDR2 SNEGSKA (reference sequence). CDR3 size: 13 residues. Trimming removed 4 bases from V and 9 bases from J, with 17 bases in between. The CDR3 reads CSAIRDRDPTQYF. CDR3 nucleotides: TGCAGTGCTATCCGGGACCGTGATCCCACGCAGTATTTT.

With respect to this clonotype: A read error is likely, as this CDR3 ends without the conserved phenylalanine or tryptophan. No DNA is shown, since the ends of the CDR3 on it are uncertain; the CDR3 is the one TCRdb lists. The genes are TRBV9 and TRBJ2-3; the D call TRBD1 from the table was never checked on the DNA. Ends included, the CDR3 has 12 residues. From germline, CDR1 is SGDLS and CDR2 YYNGEE. This chain's CDR3 is CASSLAGTGSYI.

The rearrangement joins TRBV19 to TRBJ2-7; no clear D. CDR1 is LNHDA, CDR2 SQIVND, per germline (reference sequence). V was cut by 6 bases and J by 3 bases, with 18 bases left in between. CDR3 length equals 15 residues. The CDR3 DNA follows: TGTGCCAGTAGAGTACCATTGGCGACCATCTACGAGCAGTACTTC. Its protein product is CASRVPLATIYEQYF.

On this clonotype itself: A much bigger clone sits one base away, suggesting this may be a read error. The chain is built from TRBV27 and TRBJ1-3; 10 bases map to TRBD1. The CDR3 length is 13 residues. CDR1 and CDR2 from the germline V gene are MNHEY and SMNVEV (reference sequence). The CDR3 DNA is TGTGCCAGCAGAAGGACAGGGGGAAACACCGTATATTTT. Its protein product is CASRRTGGNTVYF.

This chain uses TRBV9 with TRBJ2-1; 7 bases match TRBD1. There are 13 residues in the CDR3. Germline-derived CDR1 and CDR2 are SGDLS and YYNGEE. V lost 1 base, J lost 8 bases, and 3 bases stayed unmatched. The CDR3 nucleotides are TGTGCCAGCAGCGTAACCGACAGGGATGAGCAGTTCTTC. Translating gives CASSVTDRDEQFF. Drawing the rest from reference TRBV9 and TRBJ2-1, the complete variable domain is DSGVTQTPKHLITATGQRVTLRCSPRSGDLSVYWYQQSLDQGLQFLIQYYNGEERAKGNILERFSAQQFPDLHSELNLSSLELGDSALYFCASSVTDRDEQFFGPGTRLTVL.

To note about this clonotype: Since no conserved phenylalanine or tryptophan closes the CDR3, a read error is the likely cause. Because the CDR3's place on the DNA is in doubt, the DNA is left out and the CDR3 is given as listed by TCRdb. The chain joins TRBV7-2 to TRBJ1-6. The CDR3 is 13 amino acids long, termini counted. Germline V gives CDR1 SGHTA, CDR2 FQGNSA. CDR3 in amino acids: CASSEEIASPHHT.

This clonotype was counted only a few times. The rearrangement joins TRBV9 to TRBJ1-1; D not resolved. V was pared by 0 bases and J by 6 bases, with 9 bases between. The CDR3 runs 13 residues. The germline V gene encodes CDR1 SGDLS and CDR2 YYNGEE. CDR3 nucleotides: TGTGCCAGCAGCGTAGGTTTGGCGGCTGAAGCTTTCTTT. Its protein is CASSVGLAAEAFF. Filled out from reference TRBV9 and TRBJ1-1, the complete variable domain reads DSGVTQTPKHLITATGQRVTLRCSPRSGDLSVYWYQQSLDQGLQFLIQYYNGEERAKGNILERFSAQQFPDLHSELNLSSLELGDSALYFCASSVGLAAEAFFGQGTRLTVV.

CDR3 bases: TGTGCCAGCAGTCGAGCCACTGCCCCCCTCCACTTT. It translates to CASSRATAPLHF. V gene TRBV12-3 or TRBV12-4 combines with J gene TRBJ1-6; no clear D. The V gene lost 5 bases and the J gene lost 13 bases, with 12 bases spanning the gap. This CDR3 is 12 amino acids long.

The chain employs TRBV7-2 and TRBJ2-7, with 7 bases identical to TRBD1. CDR1 is SGHTA and CDR2 is FQGNSA in the germline V gene. The length of the CDR3 is 16 residues. The V segment lost 5 bases and the J segment 0 bases; nucleotides outside the gene matches: 10. The CDR3 here is CASSVLFGTDSYEQYF. Written as DNA, the CDR3 is TGTGCCAGCAGCGTCCTCTTTGGGACAGACTCCTACGAGCAGTACTTC.

This chain links TRBV7-2 with TRBJ1-6; D is possibly TRBD1 (5 bases). With 5 bases removed from V and 16 bases from J, the gap between germline ends came to 24 bases. The CDR3 runs to 15 residues. Germline V gene lookup returns CDR1 SGHTA and CDR2 FQGNSA. The CDR3 here is CASSPDRGTDAKLHF. The CDR3 region has the DNA TGTGCCAGCAGCCCCGATCGGGGGACGGATGCAAAACTCCACTTT.

The chain joins TRBV3-1 to TRBJ1-5; a possible D gene is TRBD1 (5 bases). CDR1 is LGHDT and CDR2 is YNNKEL in the germline V gene (reference sequence). The CDR3 is 14 amino acids. The V gene lost 4 bases and the J gene lost 3 bases, with 10 bases spanning the gap. In DNA, the CDR3 is TGTGCCAGCAGCCTAGGGGTGTACAATCAGCCCCAGCATTTT. It specifies CASSLGVYNQPQHF. The full variable domain, with the rest looked up from reference TRBV3-1 and TRBJ1-5, is DTAVSQTPKYLVTQMGNDKSIKCEQNLGHDTMYWYKQDSKKFLKIMFSYNNKELIINETVPNRFSPKSPDKAHLNLHINSLELGDSAVYFCASSLGVYNQPQHFGDGTRLSIL.

This clonotype was counted at least ten times. This chain uses TRBV19 with TRBJ2-3; unclear D gene. V lost 0 bases, J lost 0 bases, and 10 bases lay in between. Germline V CDR1 and CDR2: LNHDA, SQIVND (reference sequence). The CDR3 covers 16 residues. DNA of the CDR3: TGTGCCAGTAGTATAGAGTATTTAGCTAGCACAGATACGCAGTATTTT. Translation: CASSIEYLASTDTQYF.

V and J are TRBV7-2 and TRBJ2-7, with 10 bases lining up with TRBD2. There are 14 residues in the CDR3. CDR1 and CDR2 from the germline V gene are SGHTA and FQGNSA. V lost 6 bases to trimming and J lost 2 bases; unmatched junction nucleotides: 4. DNA of the CDR3: TGTGCCAGCAGGCCAGGACTAGCGGCCTACGAGCAGTACTTC. Translation gives CASRPGLAAYEQYF.

On this clonotype: A read error may produce the germline difference seen at one junction end. The J gene is TRBJ1-2, the V gene TRBV10-2, with TRBD1 matching 7 bases. The CDR3 totals 15 residues. The germline V gene encodes CDR1 WSHSY and CDR2 SAAADI. For the CDR3, the DNA is TGCGCCAGCAGAGAGGGAACAGGGGCTAACCATGGCTACACCTTC. It yields the protein CASREGTGANHGYTF.

This chain connects TRBV29-1 to TRBJ2-7, with D unclear. CDR3 length: 13 residues. The V end was cut by 4 bases, the J end by 6 bases, with 16 bases between. Germline values: CDR1 SQVTM, CDR2 ANQGSEA. The CDR3 region is CSVGGVHWGEQYF. Written as DNA, the CDR3 is TGCAGCGTTGGAGGCGTACATTGGGGCGAGCAGTACTTC.